This T cell receptor beta chain comes out of a study of OX40 agonist ivuxolimab in advanced cancers. CDR1 is SGHNT, CDR2 YYREEE, per germline (reference sequence). The CDR3 spans 15 residues. Trimming removed 0 bases from V and 8 bases from J, with 14 bases in between. Sequenced by immunoSEQ multiplex PCR; TCRdb stores in-frame clones only, minus some. The table lists about 88,000 clones, around nine tenths of them singletons, with about 1.5% in the top ten. The chain uses TRBV5-4 and TRBJ1-4; weak D call: TRBD1 (5 bases). This clonotype was obtained from an adult with an advanced solid tumor such as melanoma, head and neck, liver or kidney cancer. This specimen consisted of CD4+ or CD8+ T cells sorted from blood, obtained in a trial of the OX40 agonist ivuxolimab. The CDR3 spells CASSLGRGVGEKLFF. The CDR3 DNA is TGTGCCAGCAGCTTGGGGCGGGGGGTCGGCGAAAAACTGTTTTTT.